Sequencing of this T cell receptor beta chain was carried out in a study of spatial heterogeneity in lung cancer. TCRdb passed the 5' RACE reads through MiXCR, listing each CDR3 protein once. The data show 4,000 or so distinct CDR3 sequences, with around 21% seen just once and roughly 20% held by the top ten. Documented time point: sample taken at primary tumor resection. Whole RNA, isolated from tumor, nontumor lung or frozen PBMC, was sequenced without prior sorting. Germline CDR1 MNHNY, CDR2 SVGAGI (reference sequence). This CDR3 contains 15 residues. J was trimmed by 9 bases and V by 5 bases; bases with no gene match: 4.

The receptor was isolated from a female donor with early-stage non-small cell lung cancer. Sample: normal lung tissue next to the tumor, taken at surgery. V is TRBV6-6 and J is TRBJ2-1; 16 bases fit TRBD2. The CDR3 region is CASSGTSGGALEQFF. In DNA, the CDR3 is TGTGCCAGCAGTGGGACTAGCGGGGGGGCCCTTGAGCAGTTCTTC.